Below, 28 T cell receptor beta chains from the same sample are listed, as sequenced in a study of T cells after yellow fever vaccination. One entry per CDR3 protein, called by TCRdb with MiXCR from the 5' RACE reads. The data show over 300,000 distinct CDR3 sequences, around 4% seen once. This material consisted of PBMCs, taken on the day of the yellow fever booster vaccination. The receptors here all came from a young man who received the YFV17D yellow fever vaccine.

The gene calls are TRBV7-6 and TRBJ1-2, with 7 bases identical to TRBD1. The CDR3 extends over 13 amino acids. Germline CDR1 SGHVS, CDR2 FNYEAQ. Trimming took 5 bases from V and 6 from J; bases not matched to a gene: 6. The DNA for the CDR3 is TGTGCCAGCAGCCCAGGGGGAGGAGATGGCTACACCTTC. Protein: CASSPGGGDGYTF.

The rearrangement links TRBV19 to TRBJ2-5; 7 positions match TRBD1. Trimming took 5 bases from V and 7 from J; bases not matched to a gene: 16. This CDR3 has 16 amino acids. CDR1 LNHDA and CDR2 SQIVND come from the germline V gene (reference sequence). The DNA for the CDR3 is TGTGCCAGTAGTCTCGAGGGGGCGAGGGTAGACGGGACCCAGTACTTC. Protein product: CASSLEGARVDGTQYF.

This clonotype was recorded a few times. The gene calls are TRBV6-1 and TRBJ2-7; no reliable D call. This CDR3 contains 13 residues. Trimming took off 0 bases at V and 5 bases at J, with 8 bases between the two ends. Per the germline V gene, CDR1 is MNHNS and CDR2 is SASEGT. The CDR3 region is CASSEAVHHEQYF. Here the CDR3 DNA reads TGTGCCAGCAGTGAAGCGGTCCACCACGAGCAGTACTTC.

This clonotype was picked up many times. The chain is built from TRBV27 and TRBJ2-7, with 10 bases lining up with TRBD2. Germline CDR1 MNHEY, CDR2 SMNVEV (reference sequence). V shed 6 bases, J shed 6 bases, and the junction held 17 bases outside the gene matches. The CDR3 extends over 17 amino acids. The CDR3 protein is CASRERLGLAGASEQYF. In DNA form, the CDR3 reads TGTGCCAGCAGGGAGAGGTTGGGGCTAGCGGGGGCTAGCGAGCAGTACTTC.

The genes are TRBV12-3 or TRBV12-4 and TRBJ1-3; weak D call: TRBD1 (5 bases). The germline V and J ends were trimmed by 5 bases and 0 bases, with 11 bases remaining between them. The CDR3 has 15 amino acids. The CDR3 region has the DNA TGTGCCAGCAGTCCCGCAGGGACCTCTGGAAACACCATATATTTT. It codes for CASSPAGTSGNTIYF.

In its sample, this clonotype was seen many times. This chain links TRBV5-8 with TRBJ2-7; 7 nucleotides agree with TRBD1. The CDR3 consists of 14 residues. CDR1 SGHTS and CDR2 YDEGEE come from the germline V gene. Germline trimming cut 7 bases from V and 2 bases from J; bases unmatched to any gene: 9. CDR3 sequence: CASAHPQGTYEQYF. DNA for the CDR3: TGTGCCAGCGCCCATCCACAGGGGACCTACGAGCAGTACTTC.

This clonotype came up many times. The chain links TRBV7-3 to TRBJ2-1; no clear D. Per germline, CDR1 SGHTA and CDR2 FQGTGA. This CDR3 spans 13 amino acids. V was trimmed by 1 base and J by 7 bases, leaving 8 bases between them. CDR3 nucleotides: TGTGCCAGCAGCTTAATGGTACAGAATGAGCAGTTCTTC. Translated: CASSLMVQNEQFF.

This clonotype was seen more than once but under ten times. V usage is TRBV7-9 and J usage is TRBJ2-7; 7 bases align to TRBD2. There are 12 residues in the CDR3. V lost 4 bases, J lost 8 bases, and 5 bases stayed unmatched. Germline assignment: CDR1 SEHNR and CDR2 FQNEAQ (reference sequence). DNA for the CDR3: TGTGCCAGCAGCTGGGAGGGAACCCAGCAGTACGTC. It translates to CASSWEGTQQYV.

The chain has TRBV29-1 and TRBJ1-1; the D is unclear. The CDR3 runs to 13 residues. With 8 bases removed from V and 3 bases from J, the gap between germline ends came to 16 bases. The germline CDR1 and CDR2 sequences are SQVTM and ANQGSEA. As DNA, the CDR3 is TGCAGCTTTAATAGGAATATGGACACTGAAGCTTTCTTT. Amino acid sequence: CSFNRNMDTEAFF.

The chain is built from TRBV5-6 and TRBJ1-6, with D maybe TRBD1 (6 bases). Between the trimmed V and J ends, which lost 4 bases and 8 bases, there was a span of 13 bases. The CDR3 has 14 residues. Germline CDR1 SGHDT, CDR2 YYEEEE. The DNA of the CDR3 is TGTGCCAGCAGCGTTAACAGGGTCTATTCACCCCTCCACTTT. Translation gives CASSVNRVYSPLHF.

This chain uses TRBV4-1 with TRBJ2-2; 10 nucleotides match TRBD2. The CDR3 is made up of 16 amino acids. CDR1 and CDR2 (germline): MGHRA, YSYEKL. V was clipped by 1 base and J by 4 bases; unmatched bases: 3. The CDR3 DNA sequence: TGCGCCAGCAGCCAAGGAGCGGGGGGGCCCACCGGGGAGCTGTTTTTT. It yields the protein CASSQGAGGPTGELFF.

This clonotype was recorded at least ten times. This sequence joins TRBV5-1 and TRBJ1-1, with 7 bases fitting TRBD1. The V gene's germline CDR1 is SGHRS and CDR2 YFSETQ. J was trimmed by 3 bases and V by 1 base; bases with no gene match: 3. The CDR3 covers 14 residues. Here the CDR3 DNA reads TGCGCCAGCAGCTTGACAGGGGATGACACTGAAGCTTTCTTT. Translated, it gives CASSLTGDDTEAFF.

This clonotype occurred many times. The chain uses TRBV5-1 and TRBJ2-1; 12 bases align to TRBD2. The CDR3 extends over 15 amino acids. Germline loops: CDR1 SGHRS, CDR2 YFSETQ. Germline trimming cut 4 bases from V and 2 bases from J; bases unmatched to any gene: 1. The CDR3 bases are TGCGCCAGCAGCCCTAGCGGGGGGGCCTACAATGAGCAGTTCTTC. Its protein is CASSPSGGAYNEQFF.

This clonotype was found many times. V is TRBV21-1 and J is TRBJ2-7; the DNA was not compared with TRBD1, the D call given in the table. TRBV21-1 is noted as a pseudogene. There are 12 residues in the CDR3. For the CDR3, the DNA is TGTGCCAGCAGGACAGGGGCCTACGAGCAGTACGTC. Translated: CASRTGAYEQYV.

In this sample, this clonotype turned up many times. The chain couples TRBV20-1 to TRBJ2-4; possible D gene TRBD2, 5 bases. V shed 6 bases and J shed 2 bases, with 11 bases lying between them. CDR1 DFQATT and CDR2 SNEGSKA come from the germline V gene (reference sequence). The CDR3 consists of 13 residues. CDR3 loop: CSAEGLPKNIQYF. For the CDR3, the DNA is TGCAGTGCAGAAGGACTGCCCAAAAACATTCAGTACTTC.

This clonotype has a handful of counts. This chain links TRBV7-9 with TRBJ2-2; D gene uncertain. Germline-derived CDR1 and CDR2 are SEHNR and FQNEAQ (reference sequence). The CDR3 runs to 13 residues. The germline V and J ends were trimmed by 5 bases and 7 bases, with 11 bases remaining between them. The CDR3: CASSPSLSGELFF. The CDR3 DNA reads TGTGCCAGCAGCCCGTCACTGAGCGGGGAGCTGTTTTTT.

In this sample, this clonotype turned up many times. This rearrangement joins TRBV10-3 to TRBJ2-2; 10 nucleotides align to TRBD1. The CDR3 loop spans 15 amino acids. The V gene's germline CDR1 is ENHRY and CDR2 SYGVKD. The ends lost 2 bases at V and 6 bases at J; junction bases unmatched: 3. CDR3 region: CAISEKTGGSGELFF. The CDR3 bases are TGTGCCATCAGTGAGAAGACAGGGGGCTCCGGGGAGCTGTTTTTT.

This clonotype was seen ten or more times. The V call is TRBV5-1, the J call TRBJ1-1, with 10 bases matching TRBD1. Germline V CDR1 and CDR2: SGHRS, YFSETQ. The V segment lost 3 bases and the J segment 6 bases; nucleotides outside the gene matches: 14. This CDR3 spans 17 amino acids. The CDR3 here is CASSSVPGQGRQAEAFF. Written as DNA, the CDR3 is TGCGCCAGCAGCTCCGTCCCGGGACAGGGGCGGCAGGCTGAAGCTTTCTTT.

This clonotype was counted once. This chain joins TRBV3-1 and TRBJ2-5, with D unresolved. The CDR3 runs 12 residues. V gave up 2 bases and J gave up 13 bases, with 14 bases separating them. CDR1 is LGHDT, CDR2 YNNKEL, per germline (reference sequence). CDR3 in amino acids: CASSQSQTALYF. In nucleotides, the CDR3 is TGTGCCAGCAGCCAAAGCCAGACGGCCCTGTACTTC.

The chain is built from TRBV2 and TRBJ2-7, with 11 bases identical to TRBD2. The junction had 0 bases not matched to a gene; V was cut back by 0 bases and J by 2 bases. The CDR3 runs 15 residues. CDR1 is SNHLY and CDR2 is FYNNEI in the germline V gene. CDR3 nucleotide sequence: TGTGCCAGCAGTGAAGCGGGACTAGCGGCCTACGAGCAGTACTTC. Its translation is CASSEAGLAAYEQYF.

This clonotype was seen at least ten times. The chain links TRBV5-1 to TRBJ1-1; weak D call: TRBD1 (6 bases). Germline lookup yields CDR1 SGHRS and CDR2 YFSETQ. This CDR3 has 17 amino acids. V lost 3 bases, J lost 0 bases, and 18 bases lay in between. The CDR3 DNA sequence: TGCGCCAGCAGCTCTCCGGTGGGGGCGCGGATGAACACTGAAGCTTTCTTT. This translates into CASSSPVGARMNTEAFF.

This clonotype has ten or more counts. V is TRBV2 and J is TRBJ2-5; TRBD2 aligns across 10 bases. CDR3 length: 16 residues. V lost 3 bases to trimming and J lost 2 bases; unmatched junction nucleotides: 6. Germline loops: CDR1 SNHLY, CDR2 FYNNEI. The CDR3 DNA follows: TGTGCCAGCAGTGAGTTGCTAGCGGGGGTTCAAGAGACCCAGTACTTC. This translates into CASSELLAGVQETQYF. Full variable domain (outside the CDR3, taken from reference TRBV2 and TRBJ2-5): EPEVTQTPSHQVTQMGQEVILRCVPISNHLYFYWYRQILGQKVEFLVSFYNNEISEKSEIFDDQFSVERPDGSNFTLKIRSTKLEDSAMYFCASSELLAGVQETQYFGPGTRLLVL.

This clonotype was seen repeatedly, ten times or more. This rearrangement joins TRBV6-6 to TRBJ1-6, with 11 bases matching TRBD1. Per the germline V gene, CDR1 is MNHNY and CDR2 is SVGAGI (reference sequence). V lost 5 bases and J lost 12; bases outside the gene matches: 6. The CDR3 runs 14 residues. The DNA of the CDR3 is TGTGCCAGCAGTCTTAGGACAGGGGGCGGACCCCTCCACTTT. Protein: CASSLRTGGGPLHF.

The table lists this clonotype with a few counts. The CDR3 spells CASSQVDRDSQPQHF. Written as DNA, the CDR3 is TGTGCCAGCAGCCAAGTAGACAGGGACAGTCAGCCCCAGCATTTT. V is TRBV4-2 and J is TRBJ1-5, with 7 nucleotides matching TRBD1. This CDR3 has 15 residues. In germline, CDR1 is LGHNA, CDR2 YNFKEQ. Losses at the gene ends were 1 base for V and 6 bases for J; bases not matched to a gene: 6.

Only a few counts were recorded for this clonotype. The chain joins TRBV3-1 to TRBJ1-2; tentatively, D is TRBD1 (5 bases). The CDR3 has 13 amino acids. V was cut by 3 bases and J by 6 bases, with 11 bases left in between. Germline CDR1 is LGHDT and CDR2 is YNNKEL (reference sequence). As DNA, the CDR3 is TGTGCCAGCAGCCATGGGGGGTACGATGGCTACACCTTC. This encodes CASSHGGYDGYTF.

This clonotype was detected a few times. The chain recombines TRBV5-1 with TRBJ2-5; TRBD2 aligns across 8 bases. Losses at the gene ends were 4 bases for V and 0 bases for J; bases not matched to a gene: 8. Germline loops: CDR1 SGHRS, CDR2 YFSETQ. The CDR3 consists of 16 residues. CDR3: CASSPGLASYQETQYF. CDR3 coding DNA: TGCGCCAGCAGCCCCGGACTAGCTAGTTACCAAGAGACCCAGTACTTC. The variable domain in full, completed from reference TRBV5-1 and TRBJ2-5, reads KAGVTQTPRYLIKTRGQQVTLSCSPISGHRSVSWYQQTPGQGLQFLFEYFSETQRNKGNFPGRFSGRQFSNSRSEMNVSTLELGDSALYLCASSPGLASYQETQYFGPGTRLLVL.

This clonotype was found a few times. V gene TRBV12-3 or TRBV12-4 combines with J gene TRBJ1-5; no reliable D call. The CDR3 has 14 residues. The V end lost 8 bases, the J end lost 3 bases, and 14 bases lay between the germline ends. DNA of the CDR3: TGTGCCAGCTTGAGGGAGGGCGCCAATCAGCCCCAGCATTTT. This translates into CASLREGANQPQHF.

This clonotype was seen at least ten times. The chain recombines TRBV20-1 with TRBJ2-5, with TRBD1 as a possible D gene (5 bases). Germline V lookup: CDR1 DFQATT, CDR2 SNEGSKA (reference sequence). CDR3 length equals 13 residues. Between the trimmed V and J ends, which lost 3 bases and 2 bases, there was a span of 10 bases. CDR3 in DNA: TGCAGTGCTAGGGGGCAGCCTCAAGAGACCCAGTACTTC. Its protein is CSARGQPQETQYF.